This TCR beta chain is drawn from a study of T cell responses to AZD1222 COVID-19 vaccine. The method was immunoSEQ multiplex PCR; TCRdb's version includes in-frame clones alone and lacks a portion of them. Here the sample spans tens of thousands of clones, less than 85% being singletons. This CDR3 has 14 residues. Trimming took 2 bases from V and 1 from J, leaving 8 bases between them. CDR1 is KGHDR and CDR2 is SFDVKD in the germline V gene. This clonotype originated in an adult in good health. The chain employs TRBV24-1 and TRBJ2-7, with D possibly being TRBD2 (6 bases). Material: peripheral blood, obtained on day 0 of AZD1222 vaccination. CDR3 DNA: TGTGCCACCAGTGATTCTGCGGGATCCTACGAGCAGTACTTC. It specifies CATSDSAGSYEQYF.